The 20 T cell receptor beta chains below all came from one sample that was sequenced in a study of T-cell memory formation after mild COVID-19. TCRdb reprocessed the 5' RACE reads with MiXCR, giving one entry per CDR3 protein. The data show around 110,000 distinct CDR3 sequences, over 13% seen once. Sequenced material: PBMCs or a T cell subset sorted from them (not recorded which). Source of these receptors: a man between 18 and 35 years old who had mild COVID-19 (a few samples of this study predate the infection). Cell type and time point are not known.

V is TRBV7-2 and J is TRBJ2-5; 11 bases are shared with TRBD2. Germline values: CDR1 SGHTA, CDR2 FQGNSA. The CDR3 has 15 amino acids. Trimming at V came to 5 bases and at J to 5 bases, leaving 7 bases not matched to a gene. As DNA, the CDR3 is TGTGCCAGCAGCGGTAGCGGGGGGGCCTGGGAGACCCAGTACTTC. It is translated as CASSGSGGAWETQYF.

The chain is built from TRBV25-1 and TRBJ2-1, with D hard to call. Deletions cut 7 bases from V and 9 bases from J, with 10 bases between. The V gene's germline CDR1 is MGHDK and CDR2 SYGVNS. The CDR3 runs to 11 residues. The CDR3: CASNGNPEQFF. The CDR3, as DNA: TGTGCCAGCAATGGGAACCCTGAGCAGTTCTTC.

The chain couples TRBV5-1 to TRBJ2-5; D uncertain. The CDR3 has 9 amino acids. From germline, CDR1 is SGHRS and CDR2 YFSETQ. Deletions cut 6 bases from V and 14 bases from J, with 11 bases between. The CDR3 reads CASNPRLYF. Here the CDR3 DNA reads TGCGCCAGCAACCCCAGGCTCTACTTC.

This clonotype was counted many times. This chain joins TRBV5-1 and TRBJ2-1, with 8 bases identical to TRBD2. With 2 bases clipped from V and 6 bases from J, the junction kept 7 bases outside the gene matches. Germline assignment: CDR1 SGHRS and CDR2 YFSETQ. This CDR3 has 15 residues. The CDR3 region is CASSFRGGPGNEQFF. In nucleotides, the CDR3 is TGCGCCAGCAGCTTTCGCGGGGGGCCAGGCAATGAGCAGTTCTTC.

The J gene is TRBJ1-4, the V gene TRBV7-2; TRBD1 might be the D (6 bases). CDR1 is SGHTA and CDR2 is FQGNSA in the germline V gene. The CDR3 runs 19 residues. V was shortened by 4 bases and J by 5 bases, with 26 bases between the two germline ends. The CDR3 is CASSSSSTGLTSINEKLFF. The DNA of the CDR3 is TGTGCCAGCAGCTCAAGTTCCACAGGGCTTACCTCAATCAATGAAAAACTGTTTTTT.

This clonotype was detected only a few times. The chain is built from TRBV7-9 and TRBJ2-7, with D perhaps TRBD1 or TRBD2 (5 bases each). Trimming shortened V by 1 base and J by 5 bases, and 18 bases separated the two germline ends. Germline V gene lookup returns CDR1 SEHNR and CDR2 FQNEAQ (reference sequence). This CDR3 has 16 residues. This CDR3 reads CASSLGTTGAGDEQYF. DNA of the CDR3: TGTGCCAGCAGCTTAGGAACGACCGGGGCGGGCGACGAGCAGTACTTC.

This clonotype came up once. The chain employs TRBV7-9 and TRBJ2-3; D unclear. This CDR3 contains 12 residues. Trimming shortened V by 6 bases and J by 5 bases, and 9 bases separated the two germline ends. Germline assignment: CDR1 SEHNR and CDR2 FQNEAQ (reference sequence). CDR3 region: CASSPLEDTQYF. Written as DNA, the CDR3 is TGTGCCAGCAGTCCCCTAGAAGATACGCAGTATTTT.

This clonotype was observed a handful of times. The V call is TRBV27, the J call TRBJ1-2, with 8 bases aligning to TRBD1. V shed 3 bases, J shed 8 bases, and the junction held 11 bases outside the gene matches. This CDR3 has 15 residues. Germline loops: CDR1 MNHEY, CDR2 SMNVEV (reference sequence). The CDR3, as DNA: TGTGCCAGCAGTTTCCAGACAGGGGTGGGTGAAGGCTACACCTTC. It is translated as CASSFQTGVGEGYTF.

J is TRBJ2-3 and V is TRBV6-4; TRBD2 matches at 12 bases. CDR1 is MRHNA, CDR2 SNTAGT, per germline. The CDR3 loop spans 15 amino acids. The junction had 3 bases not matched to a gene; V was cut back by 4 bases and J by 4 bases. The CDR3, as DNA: TGTGCCAGCAGTGCCGGGACTAGCGGGCCAGATACGCAGTATTTT. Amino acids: CASSAGTSGPDTQYF.

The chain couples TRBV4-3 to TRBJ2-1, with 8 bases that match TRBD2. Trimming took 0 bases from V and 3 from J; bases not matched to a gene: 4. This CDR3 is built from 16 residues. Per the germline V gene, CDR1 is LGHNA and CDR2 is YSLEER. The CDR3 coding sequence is TGCGCCAGCAGCCAAGATCACCGGGGGGGCTACAATGAGCAGTTCTTC. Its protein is CASSQDHRGGYNEQFF.

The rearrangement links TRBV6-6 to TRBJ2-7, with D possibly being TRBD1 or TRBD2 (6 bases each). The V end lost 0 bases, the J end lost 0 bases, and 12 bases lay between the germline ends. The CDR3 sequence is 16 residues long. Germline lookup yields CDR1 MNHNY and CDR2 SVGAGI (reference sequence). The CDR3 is CASSYSIGGSSYEQYF. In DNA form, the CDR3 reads TGTGCCAGCAGTTACTCGATAGGGGGGAGCTCCTACGAGCAGTACTTC.

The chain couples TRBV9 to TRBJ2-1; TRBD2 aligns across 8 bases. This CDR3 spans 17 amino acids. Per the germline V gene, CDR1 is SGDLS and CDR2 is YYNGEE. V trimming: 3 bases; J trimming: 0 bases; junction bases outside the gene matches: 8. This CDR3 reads CASSDPSGPSSYNEQFF. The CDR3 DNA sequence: TGTGCCAGCAGCGACCCTAGCGGGCCGAGCTCCTACAATGAGCAGTTCTTC.

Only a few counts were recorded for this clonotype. CDR3 DNA: TGTGCCAGCAGCTTAGAAGGTCGGGACAAAAACAATGAGCAGTTCTTC. Amino acid sequence: CASSLEGRDKNNEQFF. The genes are TRBV7-9 and TRBJ2-1; tentatively, D is TRBD1 (6 bases). This CDR3 has 16 residues. Trimming pared 1 base from V and 5 bases from J, leaving 15 bases between. Germline V CDR1 and CDR2: SEHNR, FQNEAQ (reference sequence).

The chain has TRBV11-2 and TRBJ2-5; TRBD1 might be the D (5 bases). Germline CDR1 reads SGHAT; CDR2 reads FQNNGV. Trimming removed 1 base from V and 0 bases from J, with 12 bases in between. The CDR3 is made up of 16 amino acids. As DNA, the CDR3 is TGTGCCAGCAGCTTAGTGGGCAGGGCCTACCAAGAGACCCAGTACTTC. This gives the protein CASSLVGRAYQETQYF.

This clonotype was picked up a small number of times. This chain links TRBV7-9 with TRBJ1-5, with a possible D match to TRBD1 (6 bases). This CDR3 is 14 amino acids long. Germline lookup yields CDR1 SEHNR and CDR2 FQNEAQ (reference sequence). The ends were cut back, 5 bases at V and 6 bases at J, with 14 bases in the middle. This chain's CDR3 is CASSPEGGAQPQHF. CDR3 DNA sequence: TGTGCCAGCAGCCCCGAGGGGGGGGCTCAGCCCCAGCATTTT. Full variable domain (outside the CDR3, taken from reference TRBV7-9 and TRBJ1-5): DTGVSQNPRHKITKRGQNVTFRCDPISEHNRLYWYRQTLGQGPEFLTYFQNEAQLEKSRLLSDRFSAERPKGSFSTLEIQRTEQGDSAMYLCASSPEGGAQPQHFGDGTRLSIL.

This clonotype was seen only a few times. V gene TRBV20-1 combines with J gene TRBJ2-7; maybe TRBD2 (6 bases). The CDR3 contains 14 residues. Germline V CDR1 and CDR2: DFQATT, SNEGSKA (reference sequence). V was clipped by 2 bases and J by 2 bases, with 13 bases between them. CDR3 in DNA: TGCAGTGCTAGAACCGGGACTTCGCCCTACGAGCAGTACTTC. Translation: CSARTGTSPYEQYF.

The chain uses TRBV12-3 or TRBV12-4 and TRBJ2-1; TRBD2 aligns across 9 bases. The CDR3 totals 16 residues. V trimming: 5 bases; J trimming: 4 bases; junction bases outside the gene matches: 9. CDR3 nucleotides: TGTGCCAGCAGTCTTAGTGGTAGCGGGGGATACAATGAGCAGTTCTTC. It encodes CASSLSGSGGYNEQFF.

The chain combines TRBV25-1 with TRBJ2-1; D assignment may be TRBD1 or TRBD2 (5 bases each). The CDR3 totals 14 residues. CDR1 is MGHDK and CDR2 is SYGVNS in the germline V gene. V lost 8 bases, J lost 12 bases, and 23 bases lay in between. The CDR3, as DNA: TGTGCCAGCGCCCCCTGGCAGGGCGGAGGTGTGCAGTTCTTC. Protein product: CASAPWQGGGVQFF.

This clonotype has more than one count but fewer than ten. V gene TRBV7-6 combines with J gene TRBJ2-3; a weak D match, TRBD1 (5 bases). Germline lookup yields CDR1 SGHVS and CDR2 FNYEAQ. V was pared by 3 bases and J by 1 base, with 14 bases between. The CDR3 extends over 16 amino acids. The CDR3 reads CASSFVFGQRTDTQYF. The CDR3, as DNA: TGTGCCAGCAGCTTTGTTTTTGGACAACGCACAGATACGCAGTATTTT.

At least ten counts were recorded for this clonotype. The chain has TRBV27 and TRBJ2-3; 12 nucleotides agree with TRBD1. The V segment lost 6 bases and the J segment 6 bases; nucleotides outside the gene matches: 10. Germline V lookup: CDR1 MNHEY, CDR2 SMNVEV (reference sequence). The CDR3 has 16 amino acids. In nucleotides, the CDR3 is TGTGCCAGCAGCGGATCCCGGGACAGGGGGCTGGATACGCAGTATTTT. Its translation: CASSGSRDRGLDTQYF.